What follows are 19 T cell receptor beta chains derived from one specimen sequenced in a study of T cells in Graves' hyperthyroidism and ophthalmopathy. Regions amplified from RNA transcripts were the TCR beta CDR3 regions. An initial round of RT-PCR targeting the TCR CDR3 relied on the HTBI primer set. TCRdb itself ran the multiplex PCR reads through MiXCR, one entry per CDR3 protein. The sample includes 400,000 or so distinct CDR3 sequences, 14% of them seen just once. Sample: blood. The source is a young woman with Graves' ophthalmopathy.

As for this clonotype: This clone may be a read error of a much larger clone one base away. V usage is TRBV5-1 and J usage is TRBJ2-5; no clear D. Germline lookup yields CDR1 SGHRS and CDR2 YFSETQ. The CDR3 is 16 amino acids. The CDR3 DNA sequence: TGCACCAGCAGCTTGCCGTCCTTCGCGGCCCAAGAGACCCAGTACTTC. Residues: CTSSLPSFAAQETQYF. The variable domain in full, with the rest retrieved from reference TRBV5-1 and TRBJ2-5, is KAGVTQTPRYLIKTRGQQVTLSCSPISGHRSVSWYQQTPGQGLQFLFEYFSETQRNKGNFPGRFSGRQFSNSRSEMNVSTLELGDSALYLCTSSLPSFAAQETQYFGPGTRLLVL.

In the case of this clonotype: One end of the junction does not line up with germline, which may come from a read error. This sequence joins TRBV11-2 and TRBJ2-7; no reliable D call. Germline V gene lookup returns CDR1 SGHAT and CDR2 FQNNGV. The CDR3 is made up of 15 amino acids. The CDR3 reads CASSFERAGGYEQYF. DNA of the CDR3: TGTGCCAGCAGCTTTGAAAGAGCCGGTGGCTACGAACAGTACTTC.

The V gene is TRBV5-6, the J gene TRBJ2-2, with TRBD1 identical over 11 bases. The V gene end was trimmed by 4 bases and the J gene end by 6 bases; junction bases not matched to a gene: 14. CDR1 is SGHDT, CDR2 YYEEEE, per germline. This CDR3 is built from 18 residues. CDR3 in DNA: TGTGCCAGCAGCCCCAGGACAGGGGGCGTTAAATCTTCCGGGGAGCTGTTTTTT. Translation: CASSPRTGGVKSSGELFF.

This clonotype was seen at least ten times. This chain uses TRBV30 with TRBJ2-5, with TRBD2 matching over 12 bases. CDR1 and CDR2 (germline): GTSNPN, SVGIG (reference sequence). This CDR3 comprises 18 residues. V was pared by 2 bases and J by 4 bases, with 14 bases of the junction left unmatched. The CDR3 reads CAWSWTGPLAGGLETQYF. Written as DNA, the CDR3 is TGTGCCTGGAGTTGGACAGGGCCGCTAGCGGGGGGGCTAGAGACCCAGTACTTC.

This clonotype showed up many times. The V and J genes are TRBV2 and TRBJ2-7; D may be TRBD1 (6 bases). The length of the CDR3 is 13 residues. V lost 8 bases and J lost 3, with 14 bases in between. Germline V gene lookup returns CDR1 SNHLY and CDR2 FYNNEI. CDR3 sequence (DNA): TGTGCCAGCGCGATACAGGGTTACTACGAGCAGTACTTC. Translated, it gives CASAIQGYYEQYF.

A note on this clonotype: A read error may be the cause here, since a much bigger clone is one base away. V usage is TRBV10-3 and J usage is TRBJ2-2; a possible D gene is TRBD1 (7 bases). The germline CDR1 and CDR2 sequences are ENHRY and SYGVKD. The CDR3 has 17 amino acids. V was cut by 3 bases and J by 4 bases, with 18 bases left in between. Written as DNA, the CDR3 is TGTGCCATCAGTGACAGTCAGGGGGAGGCGAGCACCGGGGAGCTGTTTTTT. Its translation: CAISDSQGEASTGELFF.

The chain links TRBV6-2 or TRBV6-3 to TRBJ2-5; 15 positions agree with TRBD2. V was pared by 6 bases and J by 2 bases, with 4 bases of the junction left unmatched. This CDR3 has 16 amino acids. Germline CDR1 MNHEY, CDR2 SVGEGT. DNA for the CDR3: TGTGCCAGCAGGGGGACTAGCGGGGGGACGCAAGAGACCCAGTACTTC. It encodes CASRGTSGGTQETQYF.

This clonotype was seen many times. The J gene is TRBJ1-3, the V gene TRBV20-1; tentatively, D is TRBD1 (5 bases). CDR1 and CDR2 (germline): DFQATT, SNEGSKA (reference sequence). The CDR3 extends over 13 amino acids. Trimming shortened V by 5 bases and J by 1 base, and 9 bases separated the two germline ends. CDR3 amino acids: CSAPGGSGNTIYF. CDR3 in DNA: TGCAGTGCTCCCGGGGGATCTGGAAACACCATATATTTT.

This clonotype was observed a few times. The chain has TRBV6-2 or TRBV6-3 and TRBJ2-3, with a possible D match to TRBD2 (5 bases). There are 17 residues in the CDR3. CDR1 is MNHEY and CDR2 is SVGEGT in the germline V gene. The V gene lost 6 bases and the J gene lost 6 bases, with 25 bases spanning the gap. The CDR3 DNA reads TGTGCCAGCAGAACCCTAGGTCAATTTTCGGGATTGGATACGCAGTATTTT. This sequence encodes CASRTLGQFSGLDTQYF.

In this sample, this clonotype turned up many times. V gene TRBV5-8 combines with J gene TRBJ1-1, with D possibly being TRBD1 (5 bases). The V and J ends lost 5 bases and 7 bases respectively, with 18 bases between them. This CDR3 spans 14 amino acids. Germline V gene lookup returns CDR1 SGHTS and CDR2 YDEGEE. The CDR3 coding sequence is TGTGCCAGCAGGCATGACGGGTTGAGGGGTGAAGCTTTCTTT. It is translated as CASRHDGLRGEAFF.

In its sample, this clonotype was seen many times. The V gene is TRBV30, the J gene TRBJ2-1; 15 positions match TRBD2. Unmatched junction bases numbered 4, after V lost 3 bases and J lost 1 base. The CDR3 spans 17 residues. Germline loops: CDR1 GTSNPN, CDR2 SVGIG (reference sequence). CDR3 in amino acids: CAWSGLAGGLSYNEQFF. DNA for the CDR3: TGTGCCTGGAGCGGACTAGCGGGGGGGCTATCCTACAATGAGCAGTTCTTC. The full variable domain, in which reference TRBV30 and TRBJ2-1 provide the parts outside the CDR3, is SQTIHQWPATLVQPVGSPLSLECTVEGTSNPNLYWYRQAAGRGLQLLFYSVGIGQISSEVPQNLSASRPQDRQFILSSKKLLLSDSGFYLCAWSGLAGGLSYNEQFFGPGTRLTVL.

This clonotype turned up a few times. The chain combines TRBV20-1 with TRBJ2-1; TRBD2 agrees at 8 bases. CDR1 is DFQATT, CDR2 SNEGSKA, per germline (reference sequence). V was pared by 1 base and J by 1 base, with 24 bases of the junction left unmatched. The CDR3 spans 22 residues. The CDR3 sequence: CSARVLRGAGDPLSGSYNEQFF. CDR3 DNA: TGCAGTGCTAGAGTTTTACGAGGAGCGGGGGATCCTCTGTCTGGGTCCTACAATGAGCAGTTCTTC.

Notes on this clonotype: This may be a read error: a much more frequent sequence differs by one nucleotide. The rearrangement uses TRBV3-1 and TRBJ1-6; the match to TRBD1 covers 8 bases. The CDR3 sequence is 15 residues long. Germline V gene lookup returns CDR1 LGHDT and CDR2 YNNKEL (reference sequence). J gave up 8 bases and V 8 bases, and 11 bases lay outside the gene matches. This CDR3 is CASRPGHRGDSPLHF. The CDR3 bases are TGTGCCAGCCGCCCGGGACACAGGGGGGATTCACCCCTCCACTTT.

This clonotype was picked up many times. This chain's CDR3 is CASSVAQGRETQYF. The CDR3, as DNA: TGTGCCAGCAGCGTCGCCCAGGGGCGAGAGACCCAGTACTTC. The chain combines TRBV9 with TRBJ2-5; tentatively, D is TRBD1 (6 bases). The CDR3 spans 14 residues. V dropped 2 bases and J dropped 4 bases, with 12 bases sitting between them. The V gene's germline CDR1 is SGDLS and CDR2 YYNGEE.

The rearrangement joins TRBV11-2 to TRBJ2-3; 15 positions agree with TRBD2. Looked up from germline, CDR1 is SGHAT and CDR2 is FQNNGV. With 5 bases clipped from V and 6 bases from J, the junction kept 9 bases outside the gene matches. CDR3 length equals 17 residues. The CDR3 protein is CASSPTGLAGGRDTQYF. CDR3 nucleotides: TGTGCCAGCAGCCCAACCGGACTAGCGGGGGGGAGGGATACGCAGTATTTT.

Note on this clonotype: One junction end does not reproduce the germline sequence, and a read error may be involved. This sequence joins TRBV19 and TRBJ1-5; D possibly corresponds to TRBD1 (6 bases). The length of the CDR3 is 16 residues. The germline V gene encodes CDR1 LNHDA and CDR2 SQIVND (reference sequence). The CDR3: CASRIGGDGVNQPQHF. The CDR3 DNA is TGTGCCAGTAGGATAGGGGGAGACGGGGTTAATCAGCCCCAGCATTTT.

There are many counts of this clonotype. This rearrangement joins TRBV9 to TRBJ2-5; D tentatively fits TRBD1 or TRBD2 (5 bases each). The CDR3 consists of 17 residues. The germline V gene encodes CDR1 SGDLS and CDR2 YYNGEE. V was shortened by 3 bases and J by 0 bases, with 18 bases between the two germline ends. CDR3 sequence reads: CASSGGWLADDQETQYF. DNA of the CDR3: TGTGCCAGCAGCGGGGGGTGGCTAGCCGACGACCAAGAGACCCAGTACTTC. The full variable domain, rest sourced from reference TRBV9 and TRBJ2-5, is DSGVTQTPKHLITATGQRVTLRCSPRSGDLSVYWYQQSLDQGLQFLIQYYNGEERAKGNILERFSAQQFPDLHSELNLSSLELGDSALYFCASSGGWLADDQETQYFGPGTRLLVL.

This clonotype was seen repeatedly, ten times or more. The chain joins TRBV20-1 to TRBJ1-1; 7 positions match TRBD1. Germline V gives CDR1 DFQATT, CDR2 SNEGSKA (reference sequence). The CDR3 extends over 16 amino acids. The trim removed 4 bases at V and 0 bases at J, leaving 11 bases unmatched. The CDR3 spells CSAISPLQGVNTEAFF. CDR3 bases: TGCAGTGCTATCTCCCCGCTCCAGGGGGTGAACACTGAAGCTTTCTTT.

This clonotype was seen at least ten times. Written as DNA, the CDR3 is TGTGCCACCAGCAGAGATTTTCCCCCTAGGGGTTTTAGTTCTGAAGCTTTCTTT. Its protein product is CATSRDFPPRGFSSEAFF. The genes are TRBV15 and TRBJ1-1, with D perhaps TRBD1 (5 bases). The V and J ends lost 0 bases and 6 bases respectively, with 23 bases between them. This CDR3 spans 18 amino acids. Germline lookup yields CDR1 LNHNV and CDR2 YYDKDF (reference sequence).